This T cell receptor (beta chain) was captured in a study of cytomegalovirus exposure and HLA in healthy donors (dated by TCRdb to 2016 to 2017). Looking at the study overall: An earlier analysis of some 620 of the donors reported 276 Gb of sequence data and 100 million to 120 million unique TCR beta sequences obtained from 180 million or so T cells. Along with the approximately 700-subject first cohort, a separate validation cohort of roughly 110 different subjects was used. On average, 235,054 unique TCR beta nucleotide sequences were sequenced per donor among 350 to 400 genotyped donors of the cohort, with roughly 18% of those sequences being non-productive. Four to six DR-DQ haplotypes were handled as single units for association and clustering, since linkage in the cohort was strong. The number of donors typed differed by locus, with roughly 620-630 for A, B, C, DRB1 and DQB1, over 500 for DQA1, 600 to 610 for DPA1, and some 440 for DPB1. In an earlier analysis of a few hundred of the donors, high-throughput TCR beta sequencing was used to judge whether each TCR beta V gene segment behaved as functional or pseudogenic. All discovery cohort repertoires had been generated using a single sequencing platform. An early release covering around 630 HLA-typed donors comprised about 290 gigabases of sequencing data and tens of millions of unique TCR sequences. HLA typing included class I and class II loci at four-digit resolution. To predict cytomegalovirus infection status, the study combined high-throughput TCR immunosequencing, statistical association of individual TCRs with disease status, and machine learning. Rather than drawing on any new phenotypic data, the later analysis identified candidate immune exposures from TCR beta sequences and the way those sequences occurred across donors. Donor age, sex, ethnicity and CMV serostatus were compiled together with the repertoire data. Among the roughly 410 genotyped donors, 81% belonged to the genetic ancestry cluster associated with self-reported Caucasian donors. The study used immunosequencing to profile the T cell repertoires of 600 to 850 subjects and linked those repertoires to cytomegalovirus serostatus. The study aimed to test whether signatures of past pathogen exposure could be identified by cataloging public T cell receptors. In a later analysis, previously published TCR beta repertoires from roughly 710 donors were re-analyzed and high-resolution HLA genotyping was added so that TCR occurrence patterns could be studied. A later genetic analysis used genome-wide SNP genotypes for about 65% of the roughly 700 donors, treating that subset as a discovery cohort.

In total, over 600 healthy bone marrow donors made up the cohort. At the time of sampling, all cohort members were nominally healthy, though unrecorded immune exposures were likely present. The donor tested CMV seronegative, placing the donor among the 300 to 450 seronegative members of the cohort. Every donor gave a peripheral blood sample, and the peripheral blood mononuclear cells from that sample were used for TCR beta sequencing. The Qiagen DNeasy Blood Extraction Kit was used to extract genomic DNA from the blood cell samples. Receptor amplification or capture employed the immunoSEQ multiplex PCR assay. For the multiplex PCR, a mixture combining 60 forward primers for TCR Vbeta segments and 13 reverse primers for TCR Jbeta segments was used. The CDR3 region of rearranged TCR beta genes was amplified from genomic DNA with a multiplex PCR assay. The amplified TCR beta libraries were sequenced on the Illumina HiSeq System as 87-base-pair reads. Per the original workflow: In a later analysis, 77 million or so unique TCR beta chains were counted across the roughly 670 repertoires, and roughly 11 million of these chains were shared by at least two donors. To remove PCR and sequencing errors, raw reads were error-corrected and collapsed into unique sequences using a nearest-neighbor algorithm that merged closely related sequences. Alignment of CDR3 sequences to IMGT reference sequences was used to assign V, D and J gene segments. For a sequence to be retained, at least a six-nucleotide match to both a V gene segment and a J gene segment was required. A rearrangement was called productive if the CDR3 had no stop codons and remained in frame with V and J, and every other rearrangement was called non-productive. Following IMGT convention, CDR3 was defined as the stretch from the second conserved V-encoded cysteine up to the conserved J-encoded phenylalanine. The earlier analysis of approximately 590 of the donors excluded any sequence lacking an unambiguous match to a single V gene segment. In an earlier analysis of approximately 560 of the donors, a V segment was called functional when productive rearrangements were above 56.7%, and segregating when the standard deviation between donors exceeded 5%. A statistical classification framework was developed to diagnose cytomegalovirus status using the catalog of TCR beta chain sequences. V and J gene assignment, in a later analysis, came from comparing TCR nucleotide sequences with IMGT/GENE-DB human TR gene sequences. Using the TCRdist pipeline, a later analysis assigned CDR3 sequences along with most-parsimonious VDJ recombination scenarios. In a later analysis, every TCR beta chain was defined by the combination of its CDR3 amino acid sequence and its V-gene family, and reads without a unique V-gene family were dropped. A later analysis removed over 500 highly shared, low-generation-probability nucleotide sequences to deal with suspected cross-contamination and a sequencing artifact. For each public chain, a later analysis derived a clonal expansion index from normalized ranks of inferred template counts within each repertoire. In a later analysis, generation probabilities were computed with a VDJ recombination model fitted to out-of-frame rearrangements, and the resulting probabilities were checked against IGoR. In a later analysis, hypergeometric tests were used to score TCR-TCR, TCR-HLA and TCR-CMV co-occurrence, with a repertoire-size bias correction applied to TCR pairs. A later analysis estimated false discovery rates by permuting HLA or CMV assignments 20 times. A later analysis grouped co-occurring TCRs with DBSCAN, adding TCRdist sequence similarity when clustering within HLA-allele-positive subsets. Repertoires with fewer than 30,000 or more than 120,000 public chains were left out of co-occurrence clustering, as were five repertoires with anomalous nucleotide sharing. The immuneACCESS repertoire file appears here via TCRdb, limited to in-frame rearrangements. These files lack a portion of the clones; in checked studies, under half of the deficit traces to unresolved V genes, and the cause of the others is not known. The DNA was the basis for D and trimming; V, J and clone size are from that table. The table for this sample lists 65,000 to 85,000 clones. The top ten constitute around 1.6% of the sample.

Comment on this clone: The specificity of this receptor is unknown.

Findings and caveats that apply to the study as a whole: A later genetic analysis reported fewer N-insertions in productive TCRs among donors in an Asian-associated ancestry cluster than the roughly 640-donor mean. In both the original and validation cohorts, the classifier was reported to diagnose cytomegalovirus status with high specificity and sensitivity. Broadly in line with IMGT annotations, most TCR beta V segments showed up in productive rearrangements about 90% or about 30% of the time in an earlier analysis of some 590 of the donors. Strong co-occurrence of HLA alleles, especially DR and DQ, made assigning TCR associations to individual alleles difficult. This cohort had only TCR beta chains sequenced, and the lack of alpha or paired-chain data limited which features could be detected. Some IMGT-functional V segments, including TRBV6-2 and TRBV6-3, could not be distinguished by the 87-base-pair reads and were therefore excluded. A further reported finding was that TCR beta sequences accurately predicted the HLA-A and HLA-B alleles for most subjects in the first cohort. Sequencing depth was assumed to be roughly uniform across donors in the presence/absence analyses, though that assumption may not hold. In a later analysis, around 17,000 TCR beta sequences were associated with specific HLA alleles at a false discovery rate of 0.05. In a later genetic analysis, a missense DCLRE1C variant was associated with V-gene and J-gene trimming of TCR beta chains, and the association was replicated in an independent cohort. The only immune exposure information available for the cohort was CMV serostatus. The study listed 150 to 200 TCR beta chains as associated with cytomegalovirus. Most TCR sequences were seen in very few donors, while some public TCRs were found in many individuals. Correlated functional status among segregating V segments might be attributable to linkage disequilibrium, but an unknown experimental factor could not be ruled out. It was suggested by the authors that the approach could potentially be generalized to other disease states and immunological phenotypes. A later analysis reported that several top co-occurrence clusters appeared linked to parvovirus B19, influenza, CMV and Epstein-Barr virus. In a later analysis, TCR association rates were found to vary across HLA loci, with the most associated TCRs seen for DRB1 alleles and the fewest for HLA-C alleles. Because counts were too low, 15 to 20 rarely observed V segments, including chromosome 9 orphons, were excluded from the earlier analysis of under 650 of the donors. Because HLA typing was missing for some donors at each locus, association tests included only the typed subset. In vitro tests confirmed that a few of the cytomegalovirus-associated TCR beta chains recognize cytomegalovirus antigens. Compared with equally common non-associated chains, HLA-associated TCR beta chains in a later analysis were more clonally expanded and had lower generation probabilities. A later analysis found that most CMV-associated TCR beta chains appeared HLA-restricted, with HLA associations seemingly driven largely by CMV exposure. The sequencing pipeline was judged likely to have produced a cluster of highly shared sequence variants as a technical artifact.

The germline V gene (reference sequence) gives CDR1 as SGHNT and CDR2 as YYREEE. Reading from cysteine to phenylalanine, the CDR3 counts 15 amino acids. This entry keeps only the CDR3 DNA: 45 bases, framed from base 1. V is shortened by 2 bases, J by 4 bases, and the region joining them spans 15 bases. The chain employs TRBV5-4 and TRBJ1-2; TRBD1 is perhaps the D gene, given 5 matching bases. The source of this sequence is a woman in her twenties or thirties in good health and CMV-seronegative. Specimen: PBMCs. The DNA sequence is given as TGTGCCAGCAGCTTTCAAGGGGCCGGGGGCTATGGCTACACCTTC. It is translated as CASSFQGAGGYGYTF.